Shown below are 13 T cell receptor beta chains from a single sample sequenced in a study of blood T cell repertoires in COVID-19. The data were produced by immunoSEQ multiplex PCR, yet TCRdb's version contains in-frame clones alone and is incomplete. The table includes approximately 160,000 clones, approximately 80% detected once. Input material: PBMCs or T cells enriched from blood (not recorded which). The receptors were sampled from a middle-aged man who had recovered from COVID-19.

V and J are TRBV7-2 and TRBJ1-1; TRBD1 aligns across 7 bases. V trimming: 5 bases; J trimming: 4 bases; junction bases outside the gene matches: 13. The CDR3 extends over 16 amino acids. The V gene's germline CDR1 is SGHTA and CDR2 FQGNSA. The chain's CDR3 is CASSPFRDSLPTEAFF. The CDR3 bases are TGTGCCAGCAGCCCCTTCCGGGACAGCCTACCCACTGAAGCTTTCTTT.

The chain uses TRBV12-3 or TRBV12-4 and TRBJ2-7, with 9 positions matching TRBD2. Unmatched junction bases numbered 3, after V lost 6 bases and J lost 3 bases. The CDR3 runs to 13 residues. CDR3 DNA: TGTGCCAGCAGGCGGGGGGGTAGCTACGAGCAGTACTTC. This translates into CASRRGGSYEQYF.

This sequence joins TRBV11-2 and TRBJ2-3; no clear D. The CDR3 is 14 residues long. Trimming removed 6 bases from V and 2 bases from J, with 12 bases in between. Germline-derived CDR1 and CDR2 are SGHAT and FQNNGV. The CDR3 sequence is CASRQPSFTDTQYF. DNA of the CDR3: TGTGCCAGCAGACAGCCCTCCTTCACAGATACGCAGTATTTT.

This clone was seen just once. The V and J genes are TRBV7-8 and TRBJ1-3, with D tentatively TRBD1 (5 bases). V was shortened by 6 bases and J by 4 bases, with 10 bases between the two germline ends. Germline V CDR1 and CDR2: SGHVS, FQNEAQ. The CDR3 covers 13 residues. The CDR3 sequence is CASRPGYGNTIYF. In nucleotides, the CDR3 is TGTGCCAGCAGACCAGGGTACGGAAACACCATATATTTT.

This clone was counted only a few times. The chain has TRBV19 and TRBJ2-2; 8 nucleotides agree with TRBD2. This CDR3 contains 16 residues. The V segment lost 3 bases and the J segment 3 bases; nucleotides outside the gene matches: 6. Per germline, CDR1 LNHDA and CDR2 SQIVND (reference sequence). The CDR3 sequence is CASSILSGGHTGELFF. The CDR3 nucleotides are TGTGCCAGTAGTATTTTGAGCGGGGGACACACCGGGGAGCTGTTTTTT.

The rearrangement uses TRBV7-8 and TRBJ2-1, with D perhaps TRBD2 (6 bases). Trimming left V 4 bases short and J 13 bases short, with 14 bases between. This CDR3 contains 12 residues. Germline V gives CDR1 SGHVS, CDR2 FQNEAQ. The DNA of the CDR3 is TGTGCCAGCAGCTCCAGCGCGGGGCATCAGTTCTTC. Translated: CASSSSAGHQFF. Full variable domain (rest looked up from reference TRBV7-8 and TRBJ2-1): GAGVSQSPRYKVAKRGQDVALRCDPISGHVSLFWYQQALGQGPEFLTYFQNEAQLDKSGLPSDRFFAERPEGSVSTLKIQRTQQEDSAVYLCASSSSAGHQFFGPGTRLTVL.

This clone was seen more than once but under ten times. The chain has TRBV15 and TRBJ1-2, with 7 bases that match TRBD1. Per the germline V gene, CDR1 is LNHNV and CDR2 is YYDKDF (reference sequence). CDR3 size: 15 residues. With 3 bases clipped from V and 4 bases from J, the junction kept 8 bases outside the gene matches. The CDR3 loop is CATSRTNRGVYGYTF. The CDR3 nucleotides read TGTGCCACCAGCAGGACAAACAGGGGCGTCTATGGCTACACCTTC.

The chain couples TRBV9 to TRBJ1-2, with TRBD1 matching 10 bases. This CDR3 has 15 residues. V lost 3 bases to trimming and J lost 4 bases; unmatched junction nucleotides: 6. Germline CDR1 and CDR2: SGDLS and YYNGEE. The CDR3 loop reads CASSAGQGGTYGYTF. In DNA form, the CDR3 reads TGTGCCAGCAGCGCAGGACAGGGGGGAACCTATGGCTACACCTTC.

Points on this clone: Other DNA sequences in this sample translate to the same CDR3. V usage is TRBV24-1 and J usage is TRBJ2-3; no clear D gene. CDR1 KGHDR and CDR2 SFDVKD come from the germline V gene. Trimming shortened V by 10 bases and J by 2 bases, and 21 bases separated the two germline ends. The CDR3 length is 16 residues. The CDR3 here is CATSPIRGPATDTQYF. The CDR3 DNA is TGTGCCACTAGTCCCATCCGAGGCCCGGCCACAGATACGCAGTATTTT.

This chain links TRBV5-1 with TRBJ1-1, with 7 bases lining up with TRBD1. This CDR3 comprises 15 residues. V trimming: 0 bases; J trimming: 7 bases; junction bases outside the gene matches: 9. Germline-derived CDR1 and CDR2 are SGHRS and YFSETQ. The CDR3 loop reads CASSLGGQAMSEAFF. For the CDR3, the DNA is TGCGCCAGCAGCTTGGGCGGACAGGCCATGAGTGAAGCTTTCTTT.

The DNA of the CDR3 is TGTGCCAGCAGTTCCGGGACAGGCGCAAACTATGGCTACACCTTC. This sequence encodes CASSSGTGANYGYTF. This rearrangement joins TRBV6-5 to TRBJ1-2; TRBD1 matches 8 bases. The length of the CDR3 is 15 residues. The germline gives CDR1 MNHEY, CDR2 SVGAGI. V lost 4 bases, J lost 2 bases, and 6 bases stayed unmatched.

This chain links TRBV7-9 with TRBJ2-5; 11 nucleotides agree with TRBD2. Germline values: CDR1 SEHNR, CDR2 FQNEAQ (reference sequence). Germline trimming cut 1 base from V and 3 bases from J; bases unmatched to any gene: 7. This CDR3 region has 17 residues. In nucleotides, the CDR3 is TGTGCCAGCAGCTTAGTAGTACTAGCGGGGGCCGAAGAGACCCAGTACTTC. Translating it yields CASSLVVLAGAEETQYF.

The chain carries TRBV6-6 and TRBJ1-3; TRBD1 might be the D (5 bases). Germline CDR1 reads MNHNY; CDR2 reads SVGAGI (reference sequence). The CDR3 consists of 16 residues. Trimming left V 0 bases short and J 0 bases short, with 9 bases between. Written as DNA, the CDR3 is TGTGCCAGCAGTTACTCGTTAAGGGGCTCTGGAAACACCATATATTTT. Protein sequence: CASSYSLRGSGNTIYF.